The rows below give T cell receptor beta chains drawn from one sample of a study of blood T cell repertoires in COVID-19. The assay was immunoSEQ multiplex PCR, and TCRdb's table has in-frame clones only and misses some. The data contain about 250,000 clones, roughly nine tenths of them singletons. Specimen: PBMCs or T cells enriched from blood (not recorded which). The receptors derive from a woman between 45 and 65 years old who had recovered from COVID-19. The CDR3 runs from the conserved cysteine through the conserved F or W. The order of the fields is J gene, D gene, clone size, V gene, CDR3 DNA, CDR3 protein. A D gene is named only where the DNA matches it firmly. Some rows mark clone size as missing; the rest say once, few, many or name a class of expanded clone.

j_call: TRBJ1-3
d_call: .
clone_size: few
v_call: TRBV19
cdr3_nt: TGTGCCAGTAGTATCTTGGGCAGAATCTCTGGAAACACCATATATTTT
cdr3_aa: CASSILGRISGNTIYF

j_call: TRBJ1-5
d_call: .
clone_size: .
v_call: TRBV6-5
cdr3_nt: TGTGCCAGCAGCTATACAGGGATGGGGCCCCAGCATTTT
cdr3_aa: CASSYTGMGPQHF

j_call: TRBJ2-3
d_call: TRBD1
clone_size: .
v_call: TRBV18
cdr3_nt: TGTGCCAGCTCACCAGGGACAGACACAGATACGCAGTATTTT
cdr3_aa: CASSPGTDTDTQYF

j_call: TRBJ1-1
d_call: TRBD1
clone_size: .
v_call: TRBV4-2
cdr3_nt: TGTGCCAGCAGCCTCCTGACAGGGGGGTCGGGAAACACTGAAGCTTTCTTT
cdr3_aa: CASSLLTGGSGNTEAFF

j_call: TRBJ1-4
d_call: TRBD1
clone_size: .
v_call: TRBV18
cdr3_nt: TGTGCCAGCTCGCGAGGACAGGACTTTAATGAAAAACTGTTTTTT
cdr3_aa: CASSRGQDFNEKLFF

j_call: TRBJ2-7
d_call: .
clone_size: .
v_call: TRBV4-2
cdr3_nt: TGTGCCAGCAGCCAAGATGCAGGGTTGTCAAACGAGCAGTACTTC
cdr3_aa: CASSQDAGLSNEQYF

j_call: TRBJ1-2
d_call: TRBD1
clone_size: .
v_call: TRBV29-1
cdr3_nt: TGCAGCGTTGACTTGGGACAGGAAACAAATGGCTACACCTTC
cdr3_aa: CSVDLGQETNGYTF

j_call: TRBJ1-5
d_call: .
clone_size: .
v_call: TRBV28
cdr3_nt: TGTGCCAGCAGTTTACAACAGCAAAATCAGCCCCAGCATTTT
cdr3_aa: CASSLQQQNQPQHF

j_call: TRBJ2-1
d_call: .
clone_size: .
v_call: TRBV5-8
cdr3_nt: TGTGCCAGCAGCTCGGTGTCTGGTGAGCAGTTCTTC
cdr3_aa: CASSSVSGEQFF

j_call: TRBJ1-4
d_call: .
clone_size: once
v_call: TRBV4-3
cdr3_nt: TGCGCCAGCAGCCAAGGGTGGCAGGGGAACGAAAAACTGTTTTTT
cdr3_aa: CASSQGWQGNEKLFF

j_call: TRBJ2-3
d_call: TRBD1
clone_size: .
v_call: TRBV30
cdr3_nt: TGTGCCTGGACCACAGGGGGCTGGACAGATACGCAGTATTTT
cdr3_aa: CAWTTGGWTDTQYF

j_call: TRBJ2-1
d_call: .
clone_size: .
v_call: TRBV7-2
cdr3_nt: TGTGCCAGCAGCCCAGGTCTACGCACAGGAAATGAGCAGTTCTTC
cdr3_aa: CASSPGLRTGNEQFF

j_call: TRBJ2-7
d_call: TRBD2
clone_size: few
v_call: TRBV4-2
cdr3_nt: TGTGCCAGCAGCCAAGCACGAAGCGGGAGGTCCTACGAGCAGTACTTC
cdr3_aa: CASSQARSGRSYEQYF

j_call: TRBJ1-1
d_call: .
clone_size: .
v_call: TRBV20-1
cdr3_nt: TGCAGTGCTAGACGCGGGACTCTTGGGACGTTT
cdr3_aa: CSARRGTLGTF

j_call: TRBJ2-3
d_call: TRBD2
clone_size: .
v_call: TRBV5-1
cdr3_nt: TGCGCCAGCAGCTTCACTAGCGGGAGGTGGCCAGATACGCAGTATTTT
cdr3_aa: CASSFTSGRWPDTQYF

j_call: TRBJ2-1
d_call: TRBD1
clone_size: .
v_call: TRBV7-2
cdr3_nt: TGTGCCAGCAGCAAGGACAGGGGGTCCCTGCTTGAGCAGTTCTTC
cdr3_aa: CASSKDRGSLLEQFF

j_call: TRBJ1-2
d_call: .
clone_size: few
v_call: TRBV19
cdr3_nt: TGTGCCAGTAGCCGGTCGCCAGGGCTGAAGCCTAACTATGGCTACACCTTC
cdr3_aa: CASSRSPGLKPNYGYTF

j_call: TRBJ2-3
d_call: .
clone_size: .
v_call: TRBV6-5
cdr3_nt: TGTGCCAGCAGTTTAGGCAGGGGCACAGATACGCAGTATTTT
cdr3_aa: CASSLGRGTDTQYF

j_call: TRBJ2-3
d_call: TRBD1
clone_size: .
v_call: TRBV10-1
cdr3_nt: TGCGCCAGCAGTGTAGGCGGGACAGGGGAAGATACGCAGTATTTT
cdr3_aa: CASSVGGTGEDTQYF

j_call: TRBJ2-1
d_call: .
clone_size: .
v_call: TRBV15
cdr3_nt: TGTGCCACCAGCCCGTCCGCGGGTGCGTACAATGAGCAGTTCTTC
cdr3_aa: CATSPSAGAYNEQFF

j_call: TRBJ2-1
d_call: TRBD1
clone_size: .
v_call: TRBV2
cdr3_nt: TGTGCCAGCAGTCGCGGGGACAGGGATGAGCAGTTCTTC
cdr3_aa: CASSRGDRDEQFF

j_call: TRBJ2-1
d_call: TRBD2
clone_size: .
v_call: TRBV4-2
cdr3_nt: TGTGCCAGCAGCCAGCCGGGACTAGCGAATGAGCAGTTCTTC
cdr3_aa: CASSQPGLANEQFF

j_call: TRBJ2-7
d_call: .
clone_size: .
v_call: TRBV10-3
cdr3_nt: TGTGCCATCAGTGAGTCGACATGGGGGGACTACGAGCAGTACTTC
cdr3_aa: CAISESTWGDYEQYF

j_call: TRBJ2-7
d_call: TRBD2
clone_size: .
v_call: TRBV27
cdr3_nt: TGTGCCAGCAGTTTAGGGGCGGGGGGTTTTTACGAGCAGTACTTC
cdr3_aa: CASSLGAGGFYEQYF

j_call: TRBJ1-1
d_call: .
clone_size: .
v_call: TRBV7-3
cdr3_nt: TGTGCCAGCAGCTTTAACGCAGGGCTCACTGAAGCTTTCTTT
cdr3_aa: CASSFNAGLTEAFF

j_call: TRBJ2-7
d_call: TRBD2
clone_size: .
v_call: TRBV30
cdr3_nt: TGTGCCTGGACTAGCGGGGCTATTTACGAGCAGTACTTC
cdr3_aa: CAWTSGAIYEQYF

j_call: TRBJ1-2
d_call: TRBD1
clone_size: .
v_call: TRBV7-9
cdr3_nt: TGTGCCAGCACCAACGACAGGGTAGGATATGGCTACACCTTC
cdr3_aa: CASTNDRVGYGYTF

j_call: TRBJ2-1
d_call: TRBD1
clone_size: .
v_call: TRBV19
cdr3_nt: TGTGCCAGTAGTCCCGCCCCCCCGGGACAGAGCTCCTACAATGAGCAGTTCTTC
cdr3_aa: CASSPAPPGQSSYNEQFF

j_call: TRBJ2-7
d_call: .
clone_size: .
v_call: TRBV6-5
cdr3_nt: TGTGCCAGCAAACGAGACACTGGTTTGTACGAGCAGTACTTC
cdr3_aa: CASKRDTGLYEQYF

j_call: TRBJ2-3
d_call: .
clone_size: .
v_call: TRBV5-6
cdr3_nt: TGTGCCAGCTCTACGGGATATGAAGGTTGGCGGGGCACAGATACGCAGTATTTT
cdr3_aa: CASSTGYEGWRGTDTQYF

j_call: TRBJ1-1
d_call: .
clone_size: once
v_call: TRBV11-2
cdr3_nt: TGTGCCAGCAGCTGGGTAGGGGGCACTGAAGCTTTCTTT
cdr3_aa: CASSWVGGTEAFF

j_call: TRBJ2-1
d_call: TRBD2
clone_size: .
v_call: TRBV6-2/TRBV6-3
cdr3_nt: TGTGCCAGCAGTTTCCCAACTAGCGGGAGGGGCAATGAGCAGTTCTTC
cdr3_aa: CASSFPTSGRGNEQFF

j_call: TRBJ1-2
d_call: TRBD1
clone_size: .
v_call: TRBV18
cdr3_nt: TGTGCCAGCTCATCCCAAGACAGGGGGCGTAACTATGGCTACACCTTC
cdr3_aa: CASSSQDRGRNYGYTF

j_call: TRBJ2-7
d_call: .
clone_size: .
v_call: TRBV6-2/TRBV6-3
cdr3_nt: TGTGCCAGCAGTTACTCCCAGGCCGGGGATTACGAGCAGTACTTC
cdr3_aa: CASSYSQAGDYEQYF

j_call: TRBJ2-1
d_call: TRBD1
clone_size: .
v_call: TRBV25-1
cdr3_nt: TGTGCCAGCCGCAAAAGGGGGACAGGGAAAGCAGATGAGCAGTTCTTC
cdr3_aa: CASRKRGTGKADEQFF

j_call: TRBJ1-5
d_call: TRBD1
clone_size: .
v_call: TRBV7-9
cdr3_nt: TGTGCCAGCAGCTACGACAGGGGGAGCAATCAGCCCCAGCATTTT
cdr3_aa: CASSYDRGSNQPQHF

j_call: TRBJ1-1
d_call: .
clone_size: .
v_call: TRBV18
cdr3_nt: TGTGCCAGCTCACCACTATTGAACACTGAAGCTTTCTTT
cdr3_aa: CASSPLLNTEAFF

j_call: TRBJ1-4
d_call: .
clone_size: .
v_call: TRBV10-2
cdr3_nt: TGCGCCAGCAGTGAGTCTCAGGCAACTAATGAAAAACTGTTTTTT
cdr3_aa: CASSESQATNEKLFF

j_call: TRBJ2-1
d_call: TRBD1
clone_size: .
v_call: TRBV4-3
cdr3_nt: TGCGCCAGCAGCCAAGAGGCCGGGACAGTAATCTTC
cdr3_aa: CASSQEAGTVIF

j_call: TRBJ1-6
d_call: .
clone_size: .
v_call: TRBV19
cdr3_nt: TGTGCCAGTAGTCTCTTCCCGGGATCACCCCTCCACTTT
cdr3_aa: CASSLFPGSPLHF

j_call: TRBJ1-2
d_call: .
clone_size: .
v_call: TRBV6-2/TRBV6-3
cdr3_nt: TGTGCCAGCAGTTACTCGGACCCGCAGGGCCCCTATGGCTACACCTTC
cdr3_aa: CASSYSDPQGPYGYTF

j_call: TRBJ1-5
d_call: TRBD1
clone_size: .
v_call: TRBV10-3
cdr3_nt: TGTGCCATCAGTGCGACAGGGGGCAATCAGCCCCAGCATTTT
cdr3_aa: CAISATGGNQPQHF

j_call: TRBJ1-2
d_call: .
clone_size: .
v_call: TRBV11-2
cdr3_nt: TGTGCCAGCAGCGGCGGGGCGGTTCAAGGCTACACCTTC
cdr3_aa: CASSGGAVQGYTF

j_call: TRBJ1-4
d_call: .
clone_size: .
v_call: TRBV6-5
cdr3_nt: TGTGCCAGCAGTTACTCGGGCAGGGTTGGCAATGAAAAACTGTTTTTT
cdr3_aa: CASSYSGRVGNEKLFF

j_call: TRBJ2-7
d_call: TRBD1
clone_size: .
v_call: TRBV12-3/TRBV12-4
cdr3_nt: TGTGCCAGCAGCCGGGACAGCTCCTACGAGCAGTACTTC
cdr3_aa: CASSRDSSYEQYF

j_call: TRBJ2-3
d_call: TRBD2
clone_size: .
v_call: TRBV24-1
cdr3_nt: TGTGCCACCAGTGATTTGTCCCTTGCGGGAGTCCCAGATACGCAGTATTTT
cdr3_aa: CATSDLSLAGVPDTQYF

j_call: TRBJ2-5
d_call: TRBD2
clone_size: .
v_call: TRBV10-3
cdr3_nt: TGTGCCATCAGCCATACCGGGGCTAGCGGGAGGGGCCAAGAGACCCAGTACTTC
cdr3_aa: CAISHTGASGRGQETQYF

j_call: TRBJ2-7
d_call: .
clone_size: .
v_call: TRBV7-2
cdr3_nt: TGTGCCAGCAGCGGTCGCGTGAGCGCGTCCTACGAGCAGTACTTC
cdr3_aa: CASSGRVSASYEQYF

j_call: TRBJ1-5
d_call: TRBD1
clone_size: .
v_call: TRBV6-4
cdr3_nt: TGTGCCAGCAGTCATGCACCGGGACAGCATTATAGCAATCAGCCCCAGCATTTT
cdr3_aa: CASSHAPGQHYSNQPQHF

j_call: TRBJ2-7
d_call: .
clone_size: .
v_call: TRBV6-2/TRBV6-3
cdr3_nt: TGTGCCAGCAGTTATACGAGAACTCCGAACTCTTTCGAGCAGTACTTC
cdr3_aa: CASSYTRTPNSFEQYF

j_call: TRBJ1-5
d_call: .
clone_size: once
v_call: TRBV4-2
cdr3_nt: TGTGCCAGCAGCCAAGACAGGGGAAATCAGCCCCAGCATTTT
cdr3_aa: CASSQDRGNQPQHF

j_call: TRBJ1-1
d_call: TRBD1
clone_size: .
v_call: TRBV29-1
cdr3_nt: TGCAGCGTTGAAGGGGGGACAGTGGACACTGAAGCTTTCTTT
cdr3_aa: CSVEGGTVDTEAFF

j_call: TRBJ2-7
d_call: TRBD2
clone_size: few
v_call: TRBV5-1
cdr3_nt: TGCGCCAGCAGCTTACGACTAGCGGGAAGCGAGCAGTACTTC
cdr3_aa: CASSLRLAGSEQYF

j_call: TRBJ1-4
d_call: TRBD1
clone_size: .
v_call: TRBV2
cdr3_nt: TGTGCCAGCAGGCCCGGGACAGGGAGTAATGAAAAACTGTTTTTT
cdr3_aa: CASRPGTGSNEKLFF

j_call: TRBJ1-2
d_call: .
clone_size: .
v_call: TRBV7-8
cdr3_nt: TGTGCCAGCAGCTTAGTAACCAGCTATGGCTACACCTTC
cdr3_aa: CASSLVTSYGYTF

j_call: TRBJ2-7
d_call: .
clone_size: .
v_call: TRBV20-1
cdr3_nt: TGCAGTGCGAGTCCCGAGATCTACGACGAGCAGTACTTC
cdr3_aa: CSASPEIYDEQYF

j_call: TRBJ2-3
d_call: TRBD2
clone_size: .
v_call: TRBV30
cdr3_nt: TGTGCCTGGAGTGGGGGGGGAGATACGCAGTATTTT
cdr3_aa: CAWSGGGDTQYF